This T cell receptor beta chain was profiled in a study of blood T cell repertoires in COVID-19. At the level of the study: Acute and convalescent COVID-19 specimens originated in the United States, Italy and Spain. PBMCs, B-cell-depleted T cells, or T cells were the source of the cDNA or gDNA that made up the material.

The V and J ends lost 3 bases and 5 bases respectively, with 17 bases between them. The CDR3 extends over 16 amino acids. CDR1 is MDHEN and CDR2 is SYDVKM in the germline V gene. Assay used: immunoSEQ multiplex PCR; TCRdb lists only in-frame clones, some missing. The sample lists some 370,000 clones, around 83% occurring once. Assignment of participants to cohorts was predicated upon participant-reported clinical history. Cohort 3 recovered donors had two negative PCRs, clearance, or symptom resolution. This sequence was found in a woman aged 45-65 years who had recovered from COVID-19. Specimen: PBMCs or T cells enriched from blood (not recorded which). V is TRBV28 and J is TRBJ1-5; D ambiguous. CDR3: CASSFGPVTYHQPQHF. The CDR3 DNA sequence: TGTGCCAGCAGTTTTGGTCCAGTTACATACCATCAGCCCCAGCATTTT.